The next 18 T cell receptor beta chains were all read from a single sample in a study of regulatory T cells in long-lasting Graves disease. Construction of TCR beta libraries relied on iRepertoire HTBI primers and on Arm-PCR targeting CDR3 regions. TCRdb re-analysed the multiplex PCR reads in MiXCR, keeping a single row per CDR3 protein. This sample has about 520,000 distinct CDR3 sequences; about 12% occur once, and the top ten carry around 9.3%. The time point was: newly diagnosed GD, antithyroid drugs for less than 3 months. Making the TCR library involved RNA that had been extracted from PBMCs. A further study also used this sample, focusing on T cells in Graves' hyperthyroidism and ophthalmopathy.

Sequenced material: peripheral blood mononuclear cells (PBMCs), taken at new diagnosis, from a patient treated with antithyroid drugs. All receptors derive from a woman aged 25 to 39 with Graves disease.

There are many counts of this clonotype. The chain couples TRBV3-1 to TRBJ2-5, with TRBD1 matching 9 bases. V shed 1 base and J 7 bases; nucleotides not matched to a gene: 7. This CDR3 has 15 residues. In germline, CDR1 is LGHDT, CDR2 YNNKEL (reference sequence). The CDR3 DNA follows: TGTGCCAGCAGCCAAGTACCTCGACAGGGGGGGACCCAGTACTTC. This translates into CASSQVPRQGGTQYF.

The CDR3 DNA follows: TGTGCCAGCAGCCCAGGTTCCACCTTCACTGAAGCTTTCTTT. Translating it yields CASSPGSTFTEAFF. The chain couples TRBV6-2 or TRBV6-3 to TRBJ1-1; D is uncertain. V lost 6 bases and J lost 4, with 15 bases in between. The CDR3 contains 14 residues. Per germline, CDR1 MNHEY and CDR2 SVGEGT.

The CDR3 reads CATSTDTSGKRGNEQFF. CDR3 coding DNA: TGTGCCACCAGCACAGATACGAGCGGGAAACGGGGTAATGAGCAGTTCTTC. The chain joins TRBV15 to TRBJ2-1; 7 positions agree with TRBD2. V gave up 4 bases and J gave up 7 bases; unmatched junction bases: 16. The CDR3 is 17 amino acids. The germline V gene has CDR1 LNHNV and CDR2 YYDKDF (reference sequence).

This clonotype has a count of ten or more. The chain has TRBV6-1 and TRBJ2-1, with D hard to call. Germline assignment: CDR1 MNHNS and CDR2 SASEGT. V gave up 6 bases and J gave up 0 bases, with 15 bases separating them. The CDR3 is 16 amino acids. As DNA, the CDR3 is TGTGCCAGCAGGGGATTGTACCAGAGCTCCTACAATGAGCAGTTCTTC. Translated: CASRGLYQSSYNEQFF.

Of note for this clonotype: An end of the junction differs from the germline gene, which may be a read error. In DNA, the CDR3 is TGCAGCGCTAGAGCGGGGGATCAGCCCCAGCATTTT. Translating gives CSARAGDQPQHF. This chain links TRBV20-1 with TRBJ1-5; D may be TRBD1 (5 bases). The CDR3 runs 12 residues. Germline CDR1 reads DFQATT; CDR2 reads SNEGSKA (reference sequence).

This clonotype showed up many times. V and J are TRBV12-3 or TRBV12-4 and TRBJ2-1; no definite D call. The CDR3 extends over 11 amino acids. V was cut by 3 bases and J by 5 bases, with 2 bases left in between. The CDR3 nucleotides are TGTGCCAGCAGTTTTGACAATGAGCAGTTCTTC. Translation gives CASSFDNEQFF.

Many counts were recorded for this clonotype. V usage is TRBV20-1 and J usage is TRBJ2-3; D perhaps matches TRBD2 (6 bases). Per germline, CDR1 DFQATT and CDR2 SNEGSKA (reference sequence). Trimming cost V 3 bases and J 5 bases, with 15 bases left between them. This CDR3 is built from 14 residues. The CDR3 DNA follows: TGCAGTGCTAGGAGGGGCGGAGGGGAAGATACGCAGTATTTT. This translates into CSARRGGGEDTQYF.

This clonotype was detected many times. This chain uses TRBV3-1 with TRBJ2-7; no firm D call. CDR1 LGHDT and CDR2 YNNKEL come from the germline V gene (reference sequence). Trimming took 4 bases from V and 6 from J, leaving 10 bases between them. This CDR3 contains 12 residues. CDR3: CASSPGWSEQYF. The CDR3 coding sequence is TGTGCCAGCAGCCCCGGCTGGAGCGAGCAGTACTTC.

This clonotype turned up a few times. The J gene is TRBJ1-4, the V gene TRBV20-1; D remains ambiguous. CDR1 and CDR2 from the germline V gene are DFQATT and SNEGSKA (reference sequence). Trimming took 6 bases from V and 0 from J, leaving 17 bases between them. This CDR3 spans 16 amino acids. CDR3 amino acids: CSATQSRGTTNEKLFF. The CDR3 bases are TGCAGTGCCACCCAGTCCCGCGGCACAACTAATGAAAAACTGTTTTTT.

Many counts were recorded for this clonotype. The J gene is TRBJ2-1, the V gene TRBV5-5, with D possibly TRBD1 on 5 matching bases. The germline V gene encodes CDR1 SGHKS and CDR2 YYEKEE (reference sequence). V lost 0 bases and J 7 bases, leaving 11 bases between the germline ends. CDR3 length: 14 amino acids. For the CDR3, the DNA is TGTGCCAGCAGCTTGGTTTACAGGAGAAATGAGCAGTTCTTC. This sequence encodes CASSLVYRRNEQFF.

This clonotype was detected ten times or more. CDR3 residues: CATSDRDRGQSGYTF. The CDR3, as DNA: TGTGCCACCAGTGACCGTGACAGGGGGCAGAGCGGCTACACCTTC. The J gene is TRBJ1-2, the V gene TRBV24-1; 10 bases match TRBD1. CDR1 is KGHDR and CDR2 is SFDVKD in the germline V gene. The V segment lost 4 bases and the J segment 8 bases; nucleotides outside the gene matches: 9. The CDR3 consists of 15 residues.

The chain is built from TRBV4-2 and TRBJ2-1; 7 nucleotides match TRBD2. Unmatched junction bases numbered 9, after V lost 0 bases and J lost 4 bases. Germline lookup yields CDR1 LGHNA and CDR2 YNFKEQ. The CDR3 has 17 residues. For the CDR3, the DNA is TGTGCCAGCAGCCAAGAGGGGGGGGGAAGAGAGTACAATGAGCAGTTCTTC. This translates into CASSQEGGGREYNEQFF.

This clonotype was picked up many times. The rearrangement joins TRBV6-2 or TRBV6-3 to TRBJ2-3; 9 positions match TRBD2. V trimming: 2 bases; J trimming: 5 bases; junction bases outside the gene matches: 20. Germline CDR1 and CDR2: MNHEY and SVGEGT. The CDR3 loop spans 20 amino acids. The CDR3 loop reads CASSYPPHGSGRSAEDTQYF. CDR3 in DNA: TGTGCCAGCAGTTACCCTCCCCATGGTAGCGGGAGATCCGCGGAAGATACGCAGTATTTT.

This sequence joins TRBV20-1 and TRBJ2-7; 10 nucleotides match TRBD2. Germline V CDR1 and CDR2: DFQATT, SNEGSKA (reference sequence). V trimming: 4 bases; J trimming: 5 bases; junction bases outside the gene matches: 11. The CDR3 has 15 residues. This CDR3 reads CSANTPPSGSDEQYF. In nucleotides, the CDR3 is TGCAGTGCTAACACGCCTCCTAGCGGGAGCGACGAGCAGTACTTC.

This clonotype was detected only a few times. This chain connects TRBV29-1 to TRBJ2-3, with D possibly matching TRBD1 (6 bases). V was shortened by 4 bases and J by 3 bases, with 14 bases between the two germline ends. The germline CDR1 and CDR2 sequences are SQVTM and ANQGSEA. The CDR3 extends over 14 amino acids. The CDR3 coding sequence is TGCAGCGTTGTCATGGGGACACCAACAGATACGCAGTATTTT. Amino acid sequence: CSVVMGTPTDTQYF.

This clonotype appeared once. The genes are TRBV20-1 and TRBJ2-7; D is unclear. The germline gives CDR1 DFQATT, CDR2 SNEGSKA (reference sequence). The CDR3 is made up of 14 amino acids. Between the trimmed V and J ends, which lost 1 base and 0 bases, there was a span of 10 bases. The CDR3 coding sequence is TGCAGTGCTAGAGGTGGGCGTAACTCCTACGAGCAGTACTTC. Its translation is CSARGGRNSYEQYF.

This clonotype came up many times. The rearrangement uses TRBV6-1 and TRBJ2-1; possibly TRBD1 for D (6 bases). Germline CDR1 and CDR2: MNHNS and SASEGT. The CDR3 extends over 13 amino acids. Trimming stripped 4 bases from V and 8 bases from J, with 12 bases between. The CDR3 loop reads CASSAQGTHEQFF. The CDR3 coding sequence is TGTGCCAGCAGTGCCCAGGGGACCCATGAGCAGTTCTTC.

This clonotype was observed many times. The chain combines TRBV19 with TRBJ2-1, with D possibly matching TRBD2 (5 bases). The CDR3 spans 14 residues. Trimming shortened V by 2 bases and J by 6 bases, and 11 bases separated the two germline ends. Germline CDR1 reads LNHDA; CDR2 reads SQIVND (reference sequence). CDR3 loop: CASSIIGVGNEQFF. The CDR3 region has the DNA TGTGCCAGTAGTATAATCGGGGTGGGCAATGAGCAGTTCTTC.